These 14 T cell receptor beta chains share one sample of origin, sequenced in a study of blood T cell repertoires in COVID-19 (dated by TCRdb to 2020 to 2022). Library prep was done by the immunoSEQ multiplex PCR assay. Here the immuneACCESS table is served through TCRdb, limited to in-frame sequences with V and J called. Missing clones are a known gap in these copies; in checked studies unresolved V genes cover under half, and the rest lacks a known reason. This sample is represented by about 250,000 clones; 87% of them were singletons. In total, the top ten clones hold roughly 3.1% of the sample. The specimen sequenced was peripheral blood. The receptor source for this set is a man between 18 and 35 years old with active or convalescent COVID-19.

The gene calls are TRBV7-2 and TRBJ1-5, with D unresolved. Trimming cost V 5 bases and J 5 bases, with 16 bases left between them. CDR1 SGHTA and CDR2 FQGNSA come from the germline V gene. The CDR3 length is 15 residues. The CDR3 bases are TGTGCCAGCAGCCCGGGAGGAGAATGGGATCAGCCCCAGCATTTT. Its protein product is CASSPGGEWDQPQHF. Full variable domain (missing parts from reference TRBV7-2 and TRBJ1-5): GAGVSQSPSNKVTEKGKDVELRCDPISGHTALYWYRQSLGQGLEFLIYFQGNSAPDKSGLPSDRFSAERTGGSVSTLTIQRTQQEDSAVYLCASSPGGEWDQPQHFGDGTRLSIL.

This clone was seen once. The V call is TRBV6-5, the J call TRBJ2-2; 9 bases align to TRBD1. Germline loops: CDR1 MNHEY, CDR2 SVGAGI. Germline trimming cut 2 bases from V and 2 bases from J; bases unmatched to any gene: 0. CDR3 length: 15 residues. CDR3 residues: CASSYTGGNTGELFF. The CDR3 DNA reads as TGTGCCAGCAGTTACACAGGGGGCAACACCGGGGAGCTGTTTTTT.

The CDR3: CASSLGLAGGQETQYF. The CDR3 nucleotides read TGCGCCAGCAGCTTGGGACTAGCGGGAGGGCAAGAGACCCAGTACTTC. The chain has TRBV5-1 and TRBJ2-5, with 14 bases matching TRBD2. CDR1 and CDR2 (germline): SGHRS, YFSETQ. V lost 0 bases, J lost 2 bases, and 0 bases stayed unmatched. This CDR3 is built from 16 residues.

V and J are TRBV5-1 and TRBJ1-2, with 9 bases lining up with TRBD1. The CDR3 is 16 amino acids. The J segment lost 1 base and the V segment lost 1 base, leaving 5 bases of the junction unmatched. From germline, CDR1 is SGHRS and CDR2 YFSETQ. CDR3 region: CASSLWTGDYNYGYTF. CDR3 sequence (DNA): TGCGCCAGCAGCTTGTGGACAGGGGACTATAACTATGGCTACACCTTC.

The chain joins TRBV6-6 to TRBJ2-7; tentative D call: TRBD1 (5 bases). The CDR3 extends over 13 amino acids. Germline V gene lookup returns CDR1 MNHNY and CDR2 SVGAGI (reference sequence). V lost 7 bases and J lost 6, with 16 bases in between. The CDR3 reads CASTAVGAGEQYF. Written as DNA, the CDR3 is TGTGCCAGCACAGCCGTTGGGGCAGGCGAGCAGTACTTC.

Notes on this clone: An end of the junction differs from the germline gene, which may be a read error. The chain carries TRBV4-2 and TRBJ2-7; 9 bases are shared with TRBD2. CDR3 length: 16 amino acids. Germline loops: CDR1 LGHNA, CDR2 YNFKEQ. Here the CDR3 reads CASSQGGGRASHEQYF. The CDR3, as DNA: TGTGCCAGCAGCCAAGGGGGCGGGAGGGCCTCCCACGAGCAGTACTTC.

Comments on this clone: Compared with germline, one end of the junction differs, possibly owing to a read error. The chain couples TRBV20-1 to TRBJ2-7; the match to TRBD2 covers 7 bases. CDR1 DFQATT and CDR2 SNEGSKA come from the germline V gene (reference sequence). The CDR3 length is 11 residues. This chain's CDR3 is CSSSGSYEQYF. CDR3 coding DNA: TGCAGTTCTAGCGGTTCCTACGAGCAGTACTTC.

The chain's CDR3 is CASSSDRPGGPLHF. CDR3 in DNA: TGTGCCAGCAGCTCGGACAGGCCTGGAGGACCCCTCCACTTT. The rearrangement links TRBV7-9 to TRBJ1-6; TRBD1 agrees at 7 bases. Germline V gene data show CDR1 as SEHNR and CDR2 as FQNEAQ (reference sequence). The CDR3 sequence is 14 residues long. The V and J ends lost 4 bases and 12 bases, in that order; junction bases with no gene match: 9.

CDR3 sequence (DNA): TGTGCCAGCAGCTCCCACATAGCGGGGAGCAGGGATGAGCAGTTCTTC. This translates into CASSSHIAGSRDEQFF. This rearrangement joins TRBV7-2 to TRBJ2-1; 8 bases are a match to TRBD2. The CDR3 spans 16 residues. Germline-derived CDR1 and CDR2 are SGHTA and FQGNSA. After removal of 4 bases from V and 8 bases from J, the junction contained 13 bases not matched to a gene.

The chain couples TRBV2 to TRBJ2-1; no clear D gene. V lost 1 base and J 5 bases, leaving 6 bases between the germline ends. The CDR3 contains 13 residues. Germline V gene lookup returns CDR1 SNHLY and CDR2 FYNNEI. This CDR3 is CASSEEHNNEQFF. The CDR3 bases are TGTGCCAGCAGTGAAGAGCATAACAATGAGCAGTTCTTC.

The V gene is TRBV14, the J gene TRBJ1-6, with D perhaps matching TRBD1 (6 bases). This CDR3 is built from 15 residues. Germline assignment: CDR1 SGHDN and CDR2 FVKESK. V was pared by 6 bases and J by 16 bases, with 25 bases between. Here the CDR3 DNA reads TGTGCCAGCAGTTATTCAGGGAACAGGGAAATTTCACTCCACTTT. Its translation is CASSYSGNREISLHF.

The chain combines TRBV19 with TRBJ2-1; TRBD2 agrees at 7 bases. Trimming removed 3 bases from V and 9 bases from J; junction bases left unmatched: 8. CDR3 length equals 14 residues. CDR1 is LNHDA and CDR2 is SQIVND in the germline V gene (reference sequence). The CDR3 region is CASSMGRERGEQFF. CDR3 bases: TGTGCCAGTAGTATGGGGCGGGAGAGGGGTGAGCAGTTCTTC.

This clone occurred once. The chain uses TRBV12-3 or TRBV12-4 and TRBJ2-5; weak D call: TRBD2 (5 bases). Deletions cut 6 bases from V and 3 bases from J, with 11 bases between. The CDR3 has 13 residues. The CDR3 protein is CASSHSREETQYF. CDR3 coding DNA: TGTGCCAGCAGCCACTCGCGGGAAGAGACCCAGTACTTC.

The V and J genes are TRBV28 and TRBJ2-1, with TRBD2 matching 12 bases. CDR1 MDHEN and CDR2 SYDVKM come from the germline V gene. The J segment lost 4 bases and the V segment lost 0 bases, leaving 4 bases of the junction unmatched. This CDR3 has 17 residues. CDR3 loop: CASSLWTSGSRYNEQFF. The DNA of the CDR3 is TGTGCCAGCAGTTTATGGACTAGCGGGAGTAGATACAATGAGCAGTTCTTC.